A selection of T cell receptor beta chains follows, all from one sample in a study of T cell changes during pregnancy in multiple sclerosis. Repertoires were generated with immunoSEQ multiplex PCR, while TCRdb's copy carries only in-frame clones and drops some. Altogether around 60,000 clones are present, around 95% being singletons, with the ten largest covering roughly 0.4%. The sequencing used CD4+ T cells from peripheral blood mononuclear cells, collected before pregnancy. These receptors came from a female donor with multiple sclerosis, enrolled in a pregnancy study. CDR3s include the opening cysteine and the closing phenylalanine or tryptophan. D genes are given only for firm matches. Clone sizes are given selectively: once, few, many, or a class where the clone is expanded.

clone_size,v_call,d_call,j_call,cdr3_nt,cdr3_aa
.,TRBV6-5,.,TRBJ2-7,TGTGCCAGCAGTTACGCGTCGGGAACGAGCTCCTACGAGCAGTACTTC,CASSYASGTSSYEQYF
.,TRBV7-2,.,TRBJ1-1,TGTGCCAGCAGCTTCGGGCAGGGGCCGCTTGGGGAAGCTTTCTTT,CASSFGQGPLGEAFF
.,TRBV11-1,.,TRBJ2-3,TGTGCCAGCAGCCCTGGGGGGAAGGGCGAGGGCACAGATACGCAGTATTTT,CASSPGGKGEGTDTQYF
.,TRBV13,.,TRBJ2-2,TGTGCCAGCAGACGAGACGACTTGTCAAACACCGGGGAGCTGTTTTTT,CASRRDDLSNTGELFF
.,TRBV5-1,TRBD2,TRBJ2-5,TGCGCCAGCAGCCTCGGACTAGCGGGAGAACGAGAGACCCAGTACTTC,CASSLGLAGERETQYF
.,TRBV7-2,TRBD2,TRBJ2-2,TGTGCCAGCAGCTTAGCGACTAGCAGTAACACCGGGGAGCTGTTTTTT,CASSLATSSNTGELFF
once,TRBV4-3,.,TRBJ1-5,TGCGCCAGCAGCCAAGATTTGGCCGGCGGCGCGGGATATAGCCAGCCCCAGCATTTT,CASSQDLAGGAGYSQPQHF
.,TRBV2,TRBD2,TRBJ2-7,TGTGCCAGCAGTCCCCCGAGGCGGGGGTCTATGACCTACGAGCAGTACTTC,CASSPPRRGSMTYEQYF
.,TRBV28,.,TRBJ2-4,TGTGCCAGCAGTTTTAGTGGGAGTTCCAAAAACATTCAGTACTTC,CASSFSGSSKNIQYF
once,TRBV11-3,TRBD1,TRBJ1-2,TGTGCCAGCAGCCAAGGGGGACAGGGGTCAGGCTACACCTTC,CASSQGGQGSGYTF
.,TRBV5-1,.,TRBJ2-7,TGCGCCAGCAGCTTGGAGGCAGGACAGACCTACGAGCAGTACTTC,CASSLEAGQTYEQYF
.,TRBV11-2,TRBD2,TRBJ2-7,TGTGCCAGCAGCTTAGAGGGGGGGAGTACTGGGTACGAGCAGTACTTC,CASSLEGGSTGYEQYF
.,TRBV9,.,TRBJ2-7,TGTGCCAGCAGCTTGAGGGACTCCCCTCGAGTATCCGAGCAGTACTTC,CASSLRDSPRVSEQYF
.,TRBV5-1,TRBD1,TRBJ1-1,TGCGCCAGCACCCGGGAGGGGGCGATCAACACTGAAGCTTTCTTT,CASTREGAINTEAFF
.,TRBV29-1,.,TRBJ1-1,TGCAGCGTTGTTCGGGAAGCGGCTTCTGAAGCTTTCTTT,CSVVREAASEAFF
.,TRBV5-1,.,TRBJ2-2,TGCGCCAGCAGCTTTGCGGGAAGGGCCGGGGAGCTGTTTTTT,CASSFAGRAGELFF
.,TRBV5-1,.,TRBJ2-7,TGCGCCAGCAGCTTGGTCGCGGGCGGGGCTGGGGAGCAGTACTTC,CASSLVAGGAGEQYF
.,TRBV6-7,.,TRBJ2-7,TGTGCCAGCAGTTACGCGGCAGGGGACCCCTACGAGCAGTACTTC,CASSYAAGDPYEQYF
.,TRBV6-4,TRBD1,TRBJ1-1,TGTGCCAGCAGCCGTCTGGCAGGGGGCACTGAAGCTTTCTTT,CASSRLAGGTEAFF
.,TRBV7-2,TRBD2,TRBJ2-5,TGTGCCAGCAGCAATGGACTAGCGGGAGTTGAGACCCAGTACTTC,CASSNGLAGVETQYF